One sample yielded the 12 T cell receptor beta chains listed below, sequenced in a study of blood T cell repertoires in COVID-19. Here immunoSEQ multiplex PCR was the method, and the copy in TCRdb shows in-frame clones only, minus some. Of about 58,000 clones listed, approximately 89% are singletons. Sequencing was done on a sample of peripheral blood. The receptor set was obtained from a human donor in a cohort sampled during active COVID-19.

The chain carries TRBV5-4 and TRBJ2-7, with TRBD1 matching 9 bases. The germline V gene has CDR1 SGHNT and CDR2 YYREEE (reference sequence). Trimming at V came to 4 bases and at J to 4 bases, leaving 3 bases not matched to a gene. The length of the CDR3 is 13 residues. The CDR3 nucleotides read TGTGCCAGCAGCAGGACAGGGGAATACGAGCAGTACTTC. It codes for CASSRTGEYEQYF.

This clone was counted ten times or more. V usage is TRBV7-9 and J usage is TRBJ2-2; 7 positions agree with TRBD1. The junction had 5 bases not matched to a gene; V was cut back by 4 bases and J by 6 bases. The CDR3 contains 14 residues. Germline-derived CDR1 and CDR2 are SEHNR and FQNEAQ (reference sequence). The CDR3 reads CASSSDRAAGELFF. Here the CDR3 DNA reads TGTGCCAGCAGCTCAGACAGGGCGGCCGGGGAGCTGTTTTTT.

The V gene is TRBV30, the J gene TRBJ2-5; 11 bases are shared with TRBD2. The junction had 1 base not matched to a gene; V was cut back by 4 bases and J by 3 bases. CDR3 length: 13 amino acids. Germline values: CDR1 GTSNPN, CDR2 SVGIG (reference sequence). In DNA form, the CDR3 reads TGTGCCTGGACGGGACTAGCGGAAGAGACCCAGTACTTC. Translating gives CAWTGLAEETQYF.

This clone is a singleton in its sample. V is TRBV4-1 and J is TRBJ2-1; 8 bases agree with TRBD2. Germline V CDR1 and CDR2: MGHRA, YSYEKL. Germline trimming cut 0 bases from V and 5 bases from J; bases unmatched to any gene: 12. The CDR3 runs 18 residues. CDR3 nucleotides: TGCGCCAGCAGCCAAGATCCCCCAGCGGGAGTAGGGAACAATGAGCAGTTCTTC. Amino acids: CASSQDPPAGVGNNEQFF.

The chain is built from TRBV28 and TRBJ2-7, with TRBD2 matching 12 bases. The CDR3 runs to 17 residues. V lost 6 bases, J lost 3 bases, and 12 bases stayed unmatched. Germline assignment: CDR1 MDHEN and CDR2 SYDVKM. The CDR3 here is CASSPKERTSGDYEQYF. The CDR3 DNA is TGTGCCAGCAGCCCTAAAGAAAGGACTAGCGGGGACTACGAGCAGTACTTC.

The CDR3 coding sequence is TGCGCCAGCAGCTCTTTGGGACAGGGTCGGGGTTCACCCCTCCACTTT. Protein sequence: CASSSLGQGRGSPLHF. The rearrangement uses TRBV5-1 and TRBJ1-6; 9 nucleotides match TRBD1. The CDR3 length is 16 residues. Germline V gene lookup returns CDR1 SGHRS and CDR2 YFSETQ. The J segment lost 9 bases and the V segment lost 3 bases, leaving 10 bases of the junction unmatched. Using reference TRBV5-1 and TRBJ1-6 for the parts outside the CDR3, the full variable domain is KAGVTQTPRYLIKTRGQQVTLSCSPISGHRSVSWYQQTPGQGLQFLFEYFSETQRNKGNFPGRFSGRQFSNSRSEMNVSTLELGDSALYLCASSSLGQGRGSPLHFGNGTRLTVT.

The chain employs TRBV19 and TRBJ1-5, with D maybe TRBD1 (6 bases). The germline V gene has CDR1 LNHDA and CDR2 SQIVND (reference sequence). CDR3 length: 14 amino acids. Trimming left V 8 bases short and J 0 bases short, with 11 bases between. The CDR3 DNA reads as TGTGCCAGTCTCACAGGGAATAGCAATCAGCCCCAGCATTTT. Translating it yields CASLTGNSNQPQHF.

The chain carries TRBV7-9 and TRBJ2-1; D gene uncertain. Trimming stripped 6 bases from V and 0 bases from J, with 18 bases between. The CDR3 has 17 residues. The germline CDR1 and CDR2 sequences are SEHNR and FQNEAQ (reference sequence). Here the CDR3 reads CASRLVGVPGSYNEQFF. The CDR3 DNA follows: TGTGCCAGCAGGCTAGTCGGAGTTCCCGGCTCCTACAATGAGCAGTTCTTC.

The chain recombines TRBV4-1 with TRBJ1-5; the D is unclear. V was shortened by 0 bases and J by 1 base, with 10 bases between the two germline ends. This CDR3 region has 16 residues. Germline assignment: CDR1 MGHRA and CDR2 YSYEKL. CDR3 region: CASSQDGNPSNQPQHF. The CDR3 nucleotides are TGCGCCAGCAGCCAAGACGGGAACCCAAGCAATCAGCCCCAGCATTTT.

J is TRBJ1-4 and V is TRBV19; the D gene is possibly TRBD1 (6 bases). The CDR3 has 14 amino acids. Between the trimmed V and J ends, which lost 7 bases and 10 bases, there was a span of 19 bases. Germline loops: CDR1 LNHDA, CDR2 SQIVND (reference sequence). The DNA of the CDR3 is TGTGCCAGTACCGCCTCCAGGGACATGTTAAAACTGTTTTTT. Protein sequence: CASTASRDMLKLFF.

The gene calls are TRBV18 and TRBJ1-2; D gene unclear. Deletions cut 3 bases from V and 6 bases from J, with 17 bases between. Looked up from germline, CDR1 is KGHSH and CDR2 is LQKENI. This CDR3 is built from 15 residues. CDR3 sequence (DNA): TGTGCCAGCTCACCCGCGGCGAGGGCTGGCGATGGCTACACCTTC. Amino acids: CASSPAARAGDGYTF.

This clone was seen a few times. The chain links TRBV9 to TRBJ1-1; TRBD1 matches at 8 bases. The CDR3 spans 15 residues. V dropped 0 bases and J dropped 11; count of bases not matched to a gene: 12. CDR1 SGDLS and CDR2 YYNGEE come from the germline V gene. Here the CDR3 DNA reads TGTGCCAGCAGCGTAGCTACAGGGGGGAACCCTGGGGCTTTCTTT. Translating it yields CASSVATGGNPGAFF. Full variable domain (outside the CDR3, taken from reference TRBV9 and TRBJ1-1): DSGVTQTPKHLITATGQRVTLRCSPRSGDLSVYWYQQSLDQGLQFLIQYYNGEERAKGNILERFSAQQFPDLHSELNLSSLELGDSALYFCASSVATGGNPGAFFGQGTRLTVV.